Presented here are 31 T cell receptor beta chains from one specimen sequenced in a study of T cell responses to AZD1222 COVID-19 vaccine. This table comes from immunoSEQ multiplex PCR, and its TCRdb copy is limited to in-frame clones, with some not included. The sample lists some 63,000 clones, roughly 87% seen once, with 5% to 6.5% in the top ten. The source material was peripheral blood, sampled 28 days after the second AZD1222 dose. The origin of the receptors is an adult who received the AZD1222 COVID-19 vaccine.

V usage is TRBV2 and J usage is TRBJ2-5; D perhaps matches TRBD1 (7 bases). Germline V gene lookup returns CDR1 SNHLY and CDR2 FYNNEI. The CDR3 has 15 residues. Trimming left V 5 bases short and J 2 bases short, with 15 bases between. CDR3 region: CASSRGPAGQETQYF. CDR3 coding DNA: TGTGCCAGCAGTAGGGGGCCCGCGGGGCAAGAGACCCAGTACTTC.

The chain uses TRBV14 and TRBJ2-2; D might be TRBD2 (7 bases). V was shortened by 4 bases and J by 4 bases, with 13 bases between the two germline ends. The germline gives CDR1 SGHDN, CDR2 FVKESK. This CDR3 region has 15 residues. The CDR3 protein is CASSRAGASTGELFF. The CDR3 bases are TGTGCCAGCAGCCGTGCGGGGGCGAGCACCGGGGAGCTGTTTTTT. Full variable domain (missing parts from reference TRBV14 and TRBJ2-2): EAGVTQFPSHSVIEKGQTVTLRCDPISGHDNLYWYRRVMGKEIKFLLHFVKESKQDESGMPNNRFLAERTGGTYSTLKVQPAELEDSGVYFCASSRAGASTGELFFGEGSRLTVL.

The V gene is TRBV2, the J gene TRBJ2-1, with TRBD2 as a possible D gene (5 bases). Germline CDR1 SNHLY, CDR2 FYNNEI. This CDR3 comprises 14 residues. V lost 6 bases and J 1 base, leaving 10 bases between the germline ends. The CDR3 region is CASRGSGSYNEQFF. DNA of the CDR3: TGTGCCAGCAGAGGCAGCGGATCCTACAATGAGCAGTTCTTC.

The chain recombines TRBV4-3 with TRBJ1-6; D is uncertain. The ends were cut back, 0 bases at V and 9 bases at J, with 12 bases in the middle. The CDR3 extends over 15 amino acids. Germline V gene lookup returns CDR1 LGHNA and CDR2 YSLEER. The CDR3 region has the DNA TGCGCCAGCAGCCAAGATCGGGGAGGAAGTTCACCCCTCCACTTT. It encodes CASSQDRGGSSPLHF.

The chain combines TRBV29-1 with TRBJ2-1; TRBD2 matches 8 bases. V was pared by 4 bases and J by 0 bases, with 2 bases of the junction left unmatched. Germline-derived CDR1 and CDR2 are SQVTM and ANQGSEA. There are 14 residues in the CDR3. In nucleotides, the CDR3 is TGCAGCGTTGCCGGGACTAGCTCCTACAATGAGCAGTTCTTC. This translates into CSVAGTSSYNEQFF.

V gene TRBV3-1 (or the pseudogene TRBV3-2) combines with J gene TRBJ1-1; D remains unclear. From germline, CDR1 is LGHDT and CDR2 YNNKEL (reference sequence). Trimming removed 1 base at V and 1 base at J, with 13 bases between. This CDR3 is 16 amino acids long. This CDR3 reads CASSQGWAKGNTEAFF. In nucleotides, the CDR3 is TGTGCCAGCAGCCAAGGTTGGGCGAAAGGGAACACTGAAGCTTTCTTT.

The chain has TRBV3-1 (or the pseudogene TRBV3-2) and TRBJ2-3; D perhaps matches TRBD2 (5 bases). The germline CDR1 and CDR2 sequences are LGHDT and YNNKEL (reference sequence). The CDR3 extends over 18 amino acids. Trimming pared 1 base from V and 5 bases from J, leaving 22 bases between. CDR3: CASSQGSARESGLDTQYF. The CDR3 DNA sequence: TGTGCCAGCAGCCAAGGGTCGGCACGGGAAAGCGGATTAGATACGCAGTATTTT.

The chain recombines TRBV27 with TRBJ1-3; D is perhaps TRBD1 (5 bases). Germline V gene sequence: CDR1 MNHEY, CDR2 SMNVEV (reference sequence). The CDR3 consists of 16 residues. V lost 5 bases and J lost 1, with 15 bases in between. The CDR3 coding sequence is TGTGCCAGCAGTCGTGCCGGGACTTCGTCTGGAAACACCATATATTTT. Translation gives CASSRAGTSSGNTIYF.

The chain uses TRBV19 and TRBJ2-7; D remains unclear. The V end lost 3 bases, the J end lost 7 bases, and 10 bases lay between the germline ends. The CDR3 is 12 residues long. CDR1 and CDR2 (germline): LNHDA, SQIVND (reference sequence). CDR3 coding DNA: TGTGCCAGTAGTATTGAGTCGCAGGAGCAGTACTTC. Translated: CASSIESQEQYF.

V and J are TRBV6-5 and TRBJ1-1; maybe TRBD1 (5 bases). CDR3 length: 15 amino acids. CDR1 is MNHEY and CDR2 is SVGAGI in the germline V gene. With 7 bases removed from V and 0 bases from J, the gap between germline ends came to 15 bases. CDR3 DNA: TGTGCCAGCAAAACGGGGCTCTTAATGAACACTGAAGCTTTCTTT. It encodes CASKTGLLMNTEAFF.

The chain carries TRBV7-6 and TRBJ2-2; 11 nucleotides align to TRBD1. V lost 4 bases and J lost 5; bases outside the gene matches: 3. There are 15 residues in the CDR3. The germline CDR1 and CDR2 sequences are SGHVS and FNYEAQ. The CDR3 nucleotides read TGTGCCAGCAGCTCGGGACAGGGGGAGACCGGGGAGCTGTTTTTT. Residues: CASSSGQGETGELFF.

The V and J genes are TRBV18 and TRBJ1-2; the D is unclear. Germline assignment: CDR1 KGHSH and CDR2 LQKENI. This CDR3 spans 13 amino acids. Trimming cost V 2 bases and J 6 bases, with 10 bases left between them. DNA of the CDR3: TGTGCCAGCTCACCAGAGGGCGCGAATGGCTACACCTTC. Translating gives CASSPEGANGYTF.

The chain uses TRBV29-1 and TRBJ2-7, with a weak D call TRBD2 (6 bases). Per the germline V gene, CDR1 is SQVTM and CDR2 is ANQGSEA. With 5 bases removed from V and 0 bases from J, the gap between germline ends came to 14 bases. The CDR3 has 14 amino acids. The CDR3 is CSVRGDGSSYEQYF. The CDR3 bases are TGCAGCGTTAGAGGGGACGGGAGCTCCTACGAGCAGTACTTC.

The count of this clone is one. The chain employs TRBV11-2 and TRBJ2-3; D is unresolved. In germline, CDR1 is SGHAT, CDR2 FQNNGV. With 0 bases removed from V and 7 bases from J, the gap between germline ends came to 8 bases. CDR3 length: 13 residues. CDR3 DNA sequence: TGTGCCAGCAGCTTAGAATCGGGTAATACGCAGTATTTT. Amino acid sequence: CASSLESGNTQYF.

The chain is built from TRBV18 and TRBJ2-5; D unclear. Germline loops: CDR1 KGHSH, CDR2 LQKENI. This CDR3 contains 14 residues. V lost 3 bases and J lost 5, with 13 bases in between. CDR3 in amino acids: CASSPEEVRETQYF. The CDR3 DNA is TGTGCCAGCTCACCTGAAGAGGTCCGGGAGACCCAGTACTTC.

This clone has just a few counts. V and J are TRBV7-9 and TRBJ2-7; maybe TRBD1 (5 bases). Germline CDR1 SEHNR, CDR2 FQNEAQ (reference sequence). Trimming left V 5 bases short and J 6 bases short, with 11 bases between. CDR3 length: 12 amino acids. CDR3 protein: CASSLTGTEQYF. DNA of the CDR3: TGTGCCAGCAGCCTAACAGGTACCGAGCAGTACTTC.

CDR3 bases: TGTGCCAGCACGCCGGGACAGGGGTACGGGGAGCTGTTTTTT. It yields the protein CASTPGQGYGELFF. The chain recombines TRBV19 with TRBJ2-2; 10 bases match TRBD1. Germline V gene data show CDR1 as LNHDA and CDR2 as SQIVND (reference sequence). This CDR3 is built from 14 residues. The ends lost 9 bases at V and 7 bases at J; junction bases unmatched: 8.

The chain employs TRBV7-8 and TRBJ1-1, with a weak D call TRBD1 (6 bases). The germline V gene has CDR1 SGHVS and CDR2 FQNEAQ. V lost 2 bases and J 5 bases, leaving 9 bases between the germline ends. The CDR3 is 13 amino acids. Here the CDR3 DNA reads TGTGCCAGCAGCTTAAGGGGGGCTACTGAAGCTTTCTTT. As protein: CASSLRGATEAFF.

This clone appeared a single time. The V call is TRBV6-5, the J call TRBJ2-3; D is unresolved. Germline CDR1 reads MNHEY; CDR2 reads SVGAGI. The CDR3 runs to 13 residues. V was cut by 6 bases and J by 4 bases, with 11 bases left in between. For the CDR3, the DNA is TGTGCCAGCAGAAGGACCCTCGCAGATACGCAGTATTTT. Protein product: CASRRTLADTQYF.

The chain joins TRBV18 to TRBJ1-1, with a weak D call TRBD1 (5 bases). CDR3 length: 15 residues. The V end lost 3 bases, the J end lost 1 base, and 12 bases lay between the germline ends. Germline V gene lookup returns CDR1 KGHSH and CDR2 LQKENI. CDR3: CASSPREGKNTEAFF. The CDR3, as DNA: TGTGCCAGCTCACCTAGGGAGGGGAAGAACACTGAAGCTTTCTTT.

The chain joins TRBV24-1 to TRBJ1-4, with D possibly matching TRBD1 (6 bases). The CDR3 consists of 16 residues. Germline V CDR1 and CDR2: KGHDR, SFDVKD. Trimming cost V 6 bases and J 0 bases, with 13 bases left between them. The CDR3 reads CATSQGGAATNEKLFF. The CDR3 coding sequence is TGTGCCACCAGTCAAGGGGGGGCGGCAACTAATGAAAAACTGTTTTTT.

The gene calls are TRBV25-1 and TRBJ2-7, with D possibly called TRBD1 or TRBD2 (5 bases each). The CDR3 contains 15 residues. Trimming stripped 6 bases from V and 2 bases from J, with 17 bases between. Germline V lookup: CDR1 MGHDK, CDR2 SYGVNS. The CDR3 DNA is TGTGCCAGCAGCGACGGGACGGTGGGGCCCTACGAGCAGTACTTC. It yields the protein CASSDGTVGPYEQYF.

The genes are TRBV6-5 and TRBJ2-5; 8 bases are shared with TRBD2. The CDR3 loop spans 15 amino acids. In germline, CDR1 is MNHEY, CDR2 SVGAGI. V was pared by 5 bases and J by 6 bases, with 11 bases of the junction left unmatched. The CDR3 here is CASSRAAGGGKTQYF. CDR3 DNA: TGTGCCAGCAGTAGGGCGGCGGGGGGCGGAAAGACCCAGTACTTC.

The rearrangement joins TRBV28 to TRBJ1-3; D is unresolved. The CDR3 consists of 12 residues. Germline V gene data show CDR1 as MDHEN and CDR2 as SYDVKM. V lost 6 bases and J lost 4, with 7 bases in between. CDR3 region: CASRSSGNTIYF. In nucleotides, the CDR3 is TGTGCCAGCAGATCCTCGGGAAACACCATATATTTT.

The chain combines TRBV19 with TRBJ1-5, with 10 bases aligning to TRBD1. CDR3 size: 16 residues. Trimming took 5 bases from V and 6 from J; bases not matched to a gene: 10. CDR1 and CDR2 from the germline V gene are LNHDA and SQIVND (reference sequence). The CDR3 protein is CASSLLGQGEGQPQHF. Written as DNA, the CDR3 is TGTGCCAGTAGTCTCCTCGGACAGGGGGAGGGTCAGCCCCAGCATTTT.

This rearrangement joins TRBV28 to TRBJ2-2; the D gene is possibly TRBD1 (6 bases). The germline CDR1 and CDR2 sequences are MDHEN and SYDVKM. The CDR3 is 15 amino acids. Trimming took 5 bases from V and 5 from J, leaving 15 bases between them. The CDR3 nucleotides read TGTGCCAGCAGTAGGGACAACAGGAATACCGGGGAGCTGTTTTTT. It is translated as CASSRDNRNTGELFF.

In this sample, this clone turned up a few times. The chain couples TRBV11-2 to TRBJ2-1; no definite D call. Germline CDR1 reads SGHAT; CDR2 reads FQNNGV. V gave up 3 bases and J gave up 0 bases, with 6 bases separating them. This CDR3 contains 14 residues. This chain's CDR3 is CASSFGGSYNEQFF. The CDR3 DNA is TGTGCCAGCAGCTTTGGCGGCTCCTACAATGAGCAGTTCTTC.

This sequence joins TRBV11-2 and TRBJ1-2; D might be TRBD1 (6 bases). Germline V gene sequence: CDR1 SGHAT, CDR2 FQNNGV. The CDR3 consists of 12 residues. The ends were cut back, 5 bases at V and 4 bases at J, with 8 bases in the middle. This CDR3 reads CASSLDSYGYTF. The CDR3 DNA sequence: TGTGCCAGCAGCCTGGACAGCTATGGCTACACCTTC.

The gene calls are TRBV25-1 and TRBJ1-5; 12 nucleotides agree with TRBD1. Germline loops: CDR1 MGHDK, CDR2 SYGVNS. CDR3 length equals 17 residues. Losses at the gene ends were 4 bases for V and 7 bases for J; bases not matched to a gene: 11. DNA for the CDR3: TGTGCCAGCAGTGGGGGTCAGGGACAGGGGGCGGGCCAGCCCCAGCATTTT. As protein: CASSGGQGQGAGQPQHF.

The J gene is TRBJ2-2, the V gene TRBV30; D gene unclear. CDR1 GTSNPN and CDR2 SVGIG come from the germline V gene (reference sequence). The CDR3 loop spans 12 amino acids. Trimming took off 4 bases at V and 3 bases at J, with 6 bases between the two ends. DNA of the CDR3: TGTGCCTGGAAAGCCGACACCGGGGAGCTGTTTTTT. Protein product: CAWKADTGELFF.

This sequence joins TRBV3-1 (or the pseudogene TRBV3-2) and TRBJ1-5, with D unclear. Germline V gene sequence: CDR1 LGHDT, CDR2 YNNKEL (reference sequence). The CDR3 sequence is 14 residues long. Trimming took off 1 base at V and 7 bases at J, with 11 bases between the two ends. The DNA of the CDR3 is TGTGCCAGCAGCCAAGTGGCGGGAAGGCAGCCCCAGCATTTT. It translates to CASSQVAGRQPQHF.